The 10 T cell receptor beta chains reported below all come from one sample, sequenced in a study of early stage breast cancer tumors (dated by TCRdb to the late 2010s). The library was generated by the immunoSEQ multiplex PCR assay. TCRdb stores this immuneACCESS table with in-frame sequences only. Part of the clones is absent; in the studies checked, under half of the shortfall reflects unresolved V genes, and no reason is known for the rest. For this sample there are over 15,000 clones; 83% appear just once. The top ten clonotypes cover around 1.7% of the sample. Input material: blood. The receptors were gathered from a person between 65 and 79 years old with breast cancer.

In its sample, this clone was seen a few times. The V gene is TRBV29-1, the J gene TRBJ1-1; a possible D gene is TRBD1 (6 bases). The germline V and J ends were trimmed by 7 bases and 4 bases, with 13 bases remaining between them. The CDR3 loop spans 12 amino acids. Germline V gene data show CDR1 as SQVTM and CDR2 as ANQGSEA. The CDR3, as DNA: TGCAGCGGCTACAGGGTTACCACTGAAGCTTTCTTT. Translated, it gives CSGYRVTTEAFF.

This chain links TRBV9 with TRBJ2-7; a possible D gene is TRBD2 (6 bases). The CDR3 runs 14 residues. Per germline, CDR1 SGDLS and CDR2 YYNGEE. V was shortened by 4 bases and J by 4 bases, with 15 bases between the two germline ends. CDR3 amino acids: CASSPRDSPYEQYF. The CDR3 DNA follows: TGTGCCAGCAGCCCTCGGGACTCACCATACGAGCAGTACTTC.

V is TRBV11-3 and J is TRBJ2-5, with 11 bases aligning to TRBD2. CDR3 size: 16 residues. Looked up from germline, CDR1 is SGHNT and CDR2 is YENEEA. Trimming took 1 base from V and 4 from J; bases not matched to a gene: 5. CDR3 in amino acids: CASSLGSGGASETQYF. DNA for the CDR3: TGTGCCAGCAGCTTAGGTAGCGGGGGGGCTTCAGAGACCCAGTACTTC.

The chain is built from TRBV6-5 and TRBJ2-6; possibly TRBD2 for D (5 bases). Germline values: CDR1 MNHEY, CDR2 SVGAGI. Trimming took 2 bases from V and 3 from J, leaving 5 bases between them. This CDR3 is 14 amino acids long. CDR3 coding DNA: TGTGCCAGCAGTTACGGAGGTGGGGCCAACGTCCTGACTTTC. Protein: CASSYGGGANVLTF.

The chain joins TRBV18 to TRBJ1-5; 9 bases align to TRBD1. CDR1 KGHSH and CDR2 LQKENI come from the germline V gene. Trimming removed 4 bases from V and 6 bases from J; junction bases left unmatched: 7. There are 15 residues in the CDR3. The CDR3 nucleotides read TGTGCCAGCTCACACCGACAGGGGGGGGGTCAGCCCCAGCATTTT. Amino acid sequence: CASSHRQGGGQPQHF. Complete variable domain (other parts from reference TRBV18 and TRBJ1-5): NAGVMQNPRHLVRRRGQEARLRCSPMKGHSHVYWYRQLPEEGLKFMVYLQKENIIDESGMPKERFSAEFPKEGPSILRIQQVVRGDSAAYFCASSHRQGGGQPQHFGDGTRLSIL.

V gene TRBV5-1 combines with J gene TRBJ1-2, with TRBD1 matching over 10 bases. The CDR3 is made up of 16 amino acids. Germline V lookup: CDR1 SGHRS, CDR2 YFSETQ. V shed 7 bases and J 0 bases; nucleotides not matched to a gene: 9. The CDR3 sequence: CASGQGVGGPNYGYTF. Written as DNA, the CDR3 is TGCGCCAGCGGACAGGGGGTAGGGGGGCCTAACTATGGCTACACCTTC.

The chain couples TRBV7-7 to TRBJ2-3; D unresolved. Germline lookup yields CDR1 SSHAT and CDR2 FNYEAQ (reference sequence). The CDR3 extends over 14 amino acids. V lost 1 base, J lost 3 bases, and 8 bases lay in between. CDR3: CASSLGLVTDTQYF. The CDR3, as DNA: TGTGCCAGCAGCTTAGGGCTAGTAACAGATACGCAGTATTTT.

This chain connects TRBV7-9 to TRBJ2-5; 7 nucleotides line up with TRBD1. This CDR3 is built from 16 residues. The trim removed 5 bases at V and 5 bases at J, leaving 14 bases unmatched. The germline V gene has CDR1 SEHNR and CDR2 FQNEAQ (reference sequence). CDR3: CASSAGRQGRVETQYF. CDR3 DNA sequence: TGTGCCAGCAGCGCCGGCAGACAGGGCAGGGTCGAGACCCAGTACTTC.

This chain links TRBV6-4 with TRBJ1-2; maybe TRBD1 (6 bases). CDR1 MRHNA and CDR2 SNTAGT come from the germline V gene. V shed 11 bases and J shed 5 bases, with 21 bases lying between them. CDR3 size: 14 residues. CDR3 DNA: TGTGCCCCCGATATGGGGGGGCGCCGATATGGCTACACCTTC. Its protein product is CAPDMGGRRYGYTF.

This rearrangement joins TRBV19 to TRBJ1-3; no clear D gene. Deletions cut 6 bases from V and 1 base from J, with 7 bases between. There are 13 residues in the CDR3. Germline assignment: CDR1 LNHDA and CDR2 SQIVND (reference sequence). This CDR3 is CASSRGSGNTIYF. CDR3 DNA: TGTGCCAGTAGCCGGGGATCTGGAAACACCATATATTTT. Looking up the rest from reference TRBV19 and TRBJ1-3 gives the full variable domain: DGGITQSPKYLFRKEGQNVTLSCEQNLNHDAMYWYRQDPGQGLRLIYYSQIVNDFQKGDIAEGYSVSREKKESFPLTVTSAQKNPTAFYLCASSRGSGNTIYFGEGSWLTVV.